The entry that follows covers one T cell receptor beta chain sequence. The antigen is undetermined. Germline V gene data show CDR1 as SGHRS and CDR2 as YFSETQ. The CDR3 has 15 residues. V was cut by 7 bases and J by 1 base, with 14 bases left in between. This sample is part of a study of cytomegalovirus exposure and HLA in healthy donors. Study observations and caveats: A prior analysis recorded that most TCR beta V segments were productive about 87% or about 30% of the time. Immune exposure information comprised only CMV serostatus.

The PCR employed 60 Vbeta primers together with 13 Jbeta primers. Sequencing was performed with immunoSEQ multiplex PCR; in TCRdb, only in-frame clones are kept and a portion is missing. The data contain fewer than 150,000 clones, 80% of them singletons. The source of this sequence is a man in his forties in good health and CMV-seronegative. Material: PBMCs. The rearrangement uses TRBV5-1 and TRBJ2-2; D is possibly TRBD2 (6 bases). CDR3 coding DNA: TGCGCCAGCGCTACCGGGGGAATGAACACCGGGGAGCTGTTTTTT. It encodes CASATGGMNTGELFF.